What follows are 26 T cell receptor beta chains derived from one specimen sequenced in a study of CD8+ T cells in alopecia areata (dated by TCRdb to 2016 to 2018). The library was built by means of the immunoSEQ multiplex PCR assay. RNA was extracted from all samples and reverse transcribed into cDNA, which served as template for TCR sequencing. The immuneACCESS repertoire file appears here via TCRdb, limited to in-frame rearrangements. These files lack a portion of the clones; in checked studies, under half of the deficit traces to unresolved V genes, and the cause of the others is not known. The table for this sample lists about 34,000 clones; 55% of them were counted only once. 40% of the sample rests with the top ten. Sequenced: NKG2D-high CD8+ T cells sorted from blood. The cell subset or site label, read with the paper, signifies: sorted CD8+ NKG2D-high blood T cells. These receptor sequences come from a human donor with alopecia areata.

The chain links TRBV7-2 to TRBJ2-7; weak D call: TRBD1 (6 bases). CDR1 and CDR2 from the germline V gene are SGHTA and FQGNSA. The CDR3 loop spans 14 amino acids. V lost 5 bases and J lost 4, with 15 bases in between. The CDR3 DNA sequence: TGTGCCAGCAGCCCCGGGACAAGGGGATACGAGCAGTACTTC. This codes for CASSPGTRGYEQYF.

This chain connects TRBV28 to TRBJ1-2; the D is unclear. Germline V lookup: CDR1 MDHEN, CDR2 SYDVKM. V lost 2 bases and J lost 5, with 27 bases in between. The CDR3 has 19 amino acids. CDR3 coding DNA: TGTGCCAGCAGTTTAGTCATGACCGGGAGCCAAGGCGGCCGATATGGCTACACCTTC. Amino acid sequence: CASSLVMTGSQGGRYGYTF.

The rearrangement joins TRBV2 to TRBJ2-5; TRBD2 matches at 8 bases. Trimming cost V 7 bases and J 1 base; bases outside gene matches: 8. The CDR3 extends over 15 amino acids. Germline V gene sequence: CDR1 SNHLY, CDR2 FYNNEI. The CDR3 region is CASKRERGPQETQYF. The CDR3 DNA sequence: TGTGCCAGCAAGAGGGAGCGGGGGCCCCAAGAGACCCAGTACTTC.

This chain joins TRBV19 and TRBJ1-1, with 8 bases that match TRBD1. Germline V gene sequence: CDR1 LNHDA, CDR2 SQIVND (reference sequence). The length of the CDR3 is 15 residues. Losses at the gene ends were 3 bases for V and 4 bases for J; bases not matched to a gene: 7. The CDR3 reads CASSIPDRALTEAFF. The CDR3 DNA reads TGTGCCAGTAGTATTCCGGACAGGGCGCTCACTGAAGCTTTCTTT.

Concerning this clone: The junction departs from germline at one end; a sequencing error may be responsible. The CDR3 region is CASSLARGGSSYEQHF. The CDR3 DNA is TGCGCCAGCAGCTTGGCCCGGGGCGGAAGCTCCTACGAGCAGCACTTC. This chain connects TRBV5-1 to TRBJ2-7; D could derive from TRBD1 or TRBD2 (5 bases each). This CDR3 is 16 amino acids long. From germline, CDR1 is SGHRS and CDR2 YFSETQ.

The chain recombines TRBV18 with TRBJ2-2; D not certain. From germline, CDR1 is KGHSH and CDR2 LQKENI. V was trimmed by 4 bases and J by 4 bases, leaving 7 bases between them. This CDR3 comprises 13 residues. The CDR3 here is CASSRESTGELFF. The CDR3 DNA sequence: TGTGCCAGCTCACGAGAAAGCACCGGGGAGCTGTTTTTT.

The chain couples TRBV6-5 to TRBJ2-7, with 7 bases fitting TRBD1. The germline gives CDR1 MNHEY, CDR2 SVGAGI. CDR3 length: 13 residues. Trimming at V came to 2 bases and at J to 3 bases, leaving 1 base not matched to a gene. The CDR3 here is CASSYGQVYEQYF. CDR3 coding DNA: TGTGCCAGCAGTTACGGACAGGTCTACGAGCAGTACTTC.

The chain recombines TRBV10-2 with TRBJ2-7; D is uncertain. Germline loops: CDR1 WSHSY, CDR2 SAAADI. V shed 1 base and J shed 3 bases, with 16 bases lying between them. CDR3 length: 16 amino acids. The CDR3 region is CASSEWSDPRLYEQYF. In DNA form, the CDR3 reads TGCGCCAGCAGTGAGTGGTCCGACCCGAGACTCTACGAGCAGTACTTC.

This clone was observed many times. In DNA form, the CDR3 reads TGTGCCAGCAGTTTGATATTCTCTGGGGCCAACGTCCTGACTTTC. Its translation is CASSLIFSGANVLTF. The chain combines TRBV7-6 with TRBJ2-6; D is unclear. Germline-derived CDR1 and CDR2 are SGHVS and FNYEAQ. This CDR3 has 15 amino acids. V was trimmed by 6 bases and J by 0 bases, leaving 9 bases between them.

This clone has a single count. In DNA, the CDR3 is TGTGCCAGCAGACTCAACCACACTGAAGCTTTCTTT. It is translated as CASRLNHTEAFF. This chain connects TRBV21-1 to TRBJ1-1. TRBV21-1 is given as a pseudogene. The CDR3 sequence is 12 residues long.

This chain connects TRBV28 to TRBJ1-2; D is possibly TRBD1 (6 bases). The V gene's germline CDR1 is MDHEN and CDR2 SYDVKM. Trimming took 7 bases from V and 1 from J, leaving 19 bases between them. The CDR3 length is 16 residues. As DNA, the CDR3 is TGTGCCAGCACCCGACGACAGGAGAACCTTAACTATGGCTACACCTTC. Its translation: CASTRRQENLNYGYTF.

Remarks on this clone: Its ends do not fully match the called genes, so a read error is possible. Additional DNA sequences in this sample encode the identical CDR3. V gene TRBV5-6 combines with J gene TRBJ2-7, with no clear D. The CDR3 sequence is 11 residues long. The germline V gene encodes CDR1 SGHDT and CDR2 YYEEEE. For the CDR3, the DNA is TGCGCCAGCAGCTCCGTCGGGGAGCAGTACTTC. Translating gives CASSSVGEQYF.

The chain links TRBV5-1 to TRBJ2-7; D is tentatively TRBD1 or TRBD2 (5 bases each). V was shortened by 0 bases and J by 5 bases, with 6 bases between the two germline ends. The CDR3 spans 12 residues. Looked up from germline, CDR1 is SGHRS and CDR2 is YFSETQ. The chain's CDR3 is CASSLGGDEQYF. CDR3 DNA sequence: TGCGCCAGCAGCTTGGGAGGGGACGAGCAGTACTTC.

The chain links TRBV14 to TRBJ2-3; 8 bases fit TRBD1. Losses at the gene ends were 4 bases for V and 0 bases for J; bases not matched to a gene: 12. The length of the CDR3 is 18 residues. Germline values: CDR1 SGHDN, CDR2 FVKESK. CDR3 amino acids: CASSPSGTGLSSTDTQYF. The CDR3 nucleotides read TGTGCCAGCAGCCCTTCCGGGACAGGACTCTCTAGCACAGATACGCAGTATTTT.

The rearrangement links TRBV7-6 to TRBJ2-7; TRBD1 might be the D (6 bases). CDR1 SGHVS and CDR2 FNYEAQ come from the germline V gene. V gave up 3 bases and J gave up 6 bases, with 18 bases separating them. The CDR3 runs 15 residues. CDR3 DNA: TGTGCCAGCAGCTTTACGGACAGTATTTTTGGCGAGCAGTACTTC. It specifies CASSFTDSIFGEQYF.

The chain recombines TRBV9 with TRBJ1-2; 7 nucleotides line up with TRBD1. The germline V gene has CDR1 SGDLS and CDR2 YYNGEE. The CDR3 loop spans 16 amino acids. With 3 bases clipped from V and 7 bases from J, the junction kept 15 bases outside the gene matches. CDR3 amino acids: CASSAALEGGYSGYTF. CDR3 bases: TGTGCCAGCAGCGCCGCCCTGGAAGGGGGCTATTCTGGCTACACCTTC.

The rearrangement links TRBV2 to TRBJ1-1, with D perhaps TRBD1 (6 bases). Trimming removed 7 bases from V and 3 bases from J, with 24 bases in between. This CDR3 comprises 17 residues. In germline, CDR1 is SNHLY, CDR2 FYNNEI. CDR3 sequence reads: CASMVNRELKWDTEAFF. The DNA of the CDR3 is TGTGCCAGCATGGTCAACAGGGAGCTAAAATGGGACACTGAAGCTTTCTTT.

This clone came up a few times. The chain is built from TRBV7-2 and TRBJ1-4, with a tentative D call TRBD1 (6 bases). The CDR3 loop spans 15 amino acids. Trimming left V 5 bases short and J 3 bases short, with 13 bases between. Germline V gene lookup returns CDR1 SGHTA and CDR2 FQGNSA. The CDR3: CASSPTGASNEKLFF. In DNA form, the CDR3 reads TGTGCCAGCAGCCCAACGGGGGCCTCTAATGAAAAACTGTTTTTT. The full variable domain, its missing parts supplied by reference TRBV7-2 and TRBJ1-4, is GAGVSQSPSNKVTEKGKDVELRCDPISGHTALYWYRQSLGQGLEFLIYFQGNSAPDKSGLPSDRFSAERTGGSVSTLTIQRTQQEDSAVYLCASSPTGASNEKLFFGSGTQLSVL.

This clone has more than one count but fewer than ten. The rearrangement uses TRBV6-6 and TRBJ1-4, with D unclear. Germline loops: CDR1 MNHNY, CDR2 SVGAGI (reference sequence). V lost 0 bases and J lost 4, with 12 bases in between. The CDR3 has 16 residues. CDR3 protein: CASSYSIRASNEKLFF. Here the CDR3 DNA reads TGTGCCAGCAGTTACTCGATTCGAGCAAGTAATGAAAAACTGTTTTTT.

This chain uses TRBV4-1 with TRBJ2-7, with 12 bases aligning to TRBD1. Per germline, CDR1 MGHRA and CDR2 YSYEKL. Trimming removed 0 bases from V and 2 bases from J; junction bases left unmatched: 5. The CDR3 has 17 amino acids. The CDR3 loop is CASSQDAGQGATYEQYF. The CDR3 region has the DNA TGCGCCAGCAGCCAAGACGCGGGACAGGGGGCCACCTACGAGCAGTACTTC.

The chain employs TRBV7-9 and TRBJ1-1; 7 bases are shared with TRBD1. Germline V gene lookup returns CDR1 SEHNR and CDR2 FQNEAQ (reference sequence). The V segment lost 2 bases and the J segment 1 base; nucleotides outside the gene matches: 4. The CDR3 is made up of 15 amino acids. The CDR3 spells CASSLWGQKNTEAFF. For the CDR3, the DNA is TGTGCCAGCAGCTTATGGGGACAGAAGAACACTGAAGCTTTCTTT.

The genes are TRBV7-9 and TRBJ2-7; 11 nucleotides match TRBD2. Germline CDR1 reads SEHNR; CDR2 reads FQNEAQ (reference sequence). The CDR3 sequence is 17 residues long. V trimming: 2 bases; J trimming: 0 bases; junction bases outside the gene matches: 6. CDR3 region: CASSLLLAGGSSYEQYF. The CDR3 bases are TGTGCCAGCAGCTTACTCCTAGCGGGGGGTAGCTCCTACGAGCAGTACTTC.

This clone has more than one count but fewer than ten. This chain connects TRBV7-6 to TRBJ2-7, with D unclear. This CDR3 spans 11 amino acids. V shed 1 base and J shed 6 bases, with 4 bases lying between them. The germline V gene has CDR1 SGHVS and CDR2 FNYEAQ. The CDR3 protein is CASSLVGEQYF. The CDR3 DNA reads TGTGCCAGCAGCTTAGTGGGCGAGCAGTACTTC.

The V gene is TRBV27, the J gene TRBJ2-5, with D possibly being TRBD2 (6 bases). This CDR3 is 14 amino acids long. Per the germline V gene, CDR1 is MNHEY and CDR2 is SMNVEV (reference sequence). V was shortened by 4 bases and J by 9 bases, with 18 bases between the two germline ends. This chain's CDR3 is CASSWGGPSGAQYF. CDR3 in DNA: TGTGCCAGCAGTTGGGGAGGTCCCTCGGGGGCCCAGTACTTC.

This clone was detected a few times. For the CDR3, the DNA is TGCGCCAGCATAGGGGTGACTGAAGCTTTCTTT. Translating it yields CASIGVTEAFF. This chain connects TRBV5-1 to TRBJ1-1; D might be TRBD1 (5 bases). The V end was cut by 6 bases, the J end by 5 bases, with 8 bases between. CDR3 length equals 11 residues. From germline, CDR1 is SGHRS and CDR2 YFSETQ.

V gene TRBV30 combines with J gene TRBJ2-7; the D gene is possibly TRBD1 (5 bases). Germline lookup yields CDR1 GTSNPN and CDR2 SVGIG (reference sequence). V lost 3 bases to trimming and J lost 0 bases, with 6 bases between them. The CDR3 is 12 residues long. The CDR3 DNA reads TGTGCCTGGAGGACAGACTCCTACGAGCAGTACTTC. Protein product: CAWRTDSYEQYF.